This passage covers 17 T cell receptor beta chains from one sample sequenced in a study of blood T cell repertoires in COVID-19. Profiling relied on immunoSEQ multiplex PCR, and the TCRdb table lists in-frame clones only, not all of them. The table lists 21,000 or so clones, 80% to 90% of them singletons. The sequencing sample was made of peripheral blood. The receptors were gathered from a man aged 45-65 years with active COVID-19.

The chain recombines TRBV6-5 with TRBJ1-1; TRBD1 agrees at 7 bases. Germline V lookup: CDR1 MNHEY, CDR2 SVGAGI. CDR3 length: 12 amino acids. V was clipped by 6 bases and J by 7 bases; unmatched bases: 5. CDR3 amino acids: CASRRRQGEAFF. The CDR3 region has the DNA TGTGCCAGCAGACGCAGACAGGGTGAAGCTTTCTTT.

The chain has TRBV3-1 (or the pseudogene TRBV3-2) and TRBJ2-1; D possibly corresponds to TRBD1 (5 bases). The germline V gene encodes CDR1 LGHDT and CDR2 YNNKEL (reference sequence). The CDR3 is made up of 16 amino acids. V lost 3 bases, J lost 7 bases, and 19 bases lay in between. CDR3 nucleotides: TGTGCCAGCAGCCAGGAAGTAAAGGCAGGGCGGAATGAGCAGTTCTTC. Amino acid sequence: CASSQEVKAGRNEQFF.

The CDR3 region has the DNA TGTGCCTGGAGTTGGACAGACTTTAATGAAAAACTGTTTTTT. Translation: CAWSWTDFNEKLFF. The rearrangement joins TRBV30 to TRBJ1-4; TRBD1 is a possible D gene (6 bases). The CDR3 is 14 residues long. Trimming left V 2 bases short and J 4 bases short, with 11 bases between. In germline, CDR1 is GTSNPN, CDR2 SVGIG (reference sequence).

The chain joins TRBV5-4 to TRBJ1-1, with 10 bases aligning to TRBD1. Germline-derived CDR1 and CDR2 are SGHNT and YYREEE (reference sequence). With 3 bases clipped from V and 3 bases from J, the junction kept 2 bases outside the gene matches. CDR3 length: 14 residues. This chain's CDR3 is CASSSGQGDTEAFF. The DNA of the CDR3 is TGTGCCAGCAGCTCCGGACAGGGGGACACTGAAGCTTTCTTT.

This clone was recorded a few times. The rearrangement links TRBV15 to TRBJ1-1, with D possibly matching TRBD1 (5 bases). Germline CDR1 and CDR2: LNHNV and YYDKDF (reference sequence). CDR3 length equals 13 residues. V dropped 3 bases and J dropped 5 bases, with 10 bases sitting between them. The CDR3 DNA is TGTGCCACCAGCAGCCCCGGGGGGACTGAAGCTTTCTTT. This gives the protein CATSSPGGTEAFF.

V is TRBV7-8 and J is TRBJ2-3; D remains ambiguous. Trimming shortened V by 4 bases and J by 2 bases, and 4 bases separated the two germline ends. CDR1 SGHVS and CDR2 FQNEAQ come from the germline V gene. CDR3 size: 12 residues. The CDR3 DNA follows: TGTGCCAGCAGCTCCTTCACAGATACGCAGTATTTT. Translated, it gives CASSSFTDTQYF.

V gene TRBV15 combines with J gene TRBJ2-1; TRBD2 matches at 8 bases. Per germline, CDR1 LNHNV and CDR2 YYDKDF (reference sequence). V lost 2 bases and J lost 9; bases outside the gene matches: 3. CDR3 length: 13 amino acids. The CDR3 loop reads CATSRPLAGEQFF. CDR3 coding DNA: TGTGCCACCAGCAGACCCCTAGCGGGTGAGCAGTTCTTC.

This clone appeared a single time. The chain uses TRBV4-2 and TRBJ2-1; possibly TRBD1 for D (6 bases). From germline, CDR1 is LGHNA and CDR2 YNFKEQ. V lost 1 base and J lost 7, with 14 bases in between. The CDR3 loop spans 15 amino acids. In DNA, the CDR3 is TGTGCCAGCAGCCAAGCGGTAGGGGGACAAAATGAGCAGTTCTTC. It translates to CASSQAVGGQNEQFF.

This clone was seen only a few times. The chain couples TRBV28 to TRBJ1-5, with D uncertain. The CDR3 consists of 15 residues. The germline gives CDR1 MDHEN, CDR2 SYDVKM. Trimming took 2 bases from V and 0 from J, leaving 8 bases between them. CDR3 nucleotide sequence: TGTGCCAGCAGTTTAACCGGGGTTAGCAATCAGCCCCAGCATTTT. It codes for CASSLTGVSNQPQHF.

This chain links TRBV9 with TRBJ2-1; D might be TRBD2 (6 bases). Trimming shortened V by 4 bases and J by 6 bases, and 17 bases separated the two germline ends. CDR3 size: 15 residues. Germline CDR1 SGDLS, CDR2 YYNGEE. CDR3 residues: CASSPAGGWFNEQFF. DNA for the CDR3: TGTGCCAGCAGCCCCGCCGGGGGATGGTTCAATGAGCAGTTCTTC.

V gene TRBV21-1 combines with J gene TRBJ1-5; the D call TRBD1 from the table was never checked on the DNA. TRBV21-1 is a known pseudogene. This CDR3 is built from 19 residues. The CDR3 reads CASSNQIQKYRVRTQPQHF. The DNA for the CDR3 is TGTGCCAGCAGCAACCAAATTCAAAAGTACAGGGTACGGACGCAGCCCCAGCATTTT.

This chain uses TRBV18 with TRBJ2-7, with 10 bases aligning to TRBD1. CDR1 and CDR2 from the germline V gene are KGHSH and LQKENI. The CDR3 has 14 residues. V shed 8 bases, J shed 3 bases, and the junction held 7 bases outside the gene matches. CDR3 nucleotides: TGTGCCAGCAACACCGGGACAGGGGTCTACGAGCAGTACTTC. Translation gives CASNTGTGVYEQYF.

The V call is TRBV13, the J call TRBJ2-7; a possible D gene is TRBD1 (6 bases). CDR3 length: 15 residues. Deletions cut 6 bases from V and 3 bases from J, with 18 bases between. Germline V lookup: CDR1 PRHDT, CDR2 FYEKMQ (reference sequence). The DNA of the CDR3 is TGTGCCAGCAGTAACCCCGGGGACAATCACTACGAGCAGTACTTC. Translation: CASSNPGDNHYEQYF.

The chain recombines TRBV5-1 with TRBJ2-5, with D unclear. V dropped 0 bases and J dropped 5 bases, with 5 bases sitting between them. Germline V gene sequence: CDR1 SGHRS, CDR2 YFSETQ. The CDR3 runs to 12 residues. The CDR3 sequence: CASSLAGETQYF. In nucleotides, the CDR3 is TGCGCCAGCAGCTTGGCCGGTGAGACCCAGTACTTC.

This chain joins TRBV7-2 and TRBJ1-2, with TRBD1 identical over 7 bases. V trimming: 4 bases; J trimming: 6 bases; junction bases outside the gene matches: 17. CDR1 is SGHTA, CDR2 FQGNSA, per germline. The CDR3 length is 17 residues. The CDR3 DNA is TGTGCCAGCAGCTCCCGTGTGGGGGGAGACAGGGAGGATGGCTACACCTTC. This codes for CASSSRVGGDREDGYTF. The full variable domain, rest sourced from reference TRBV7-2 and TRBJ1-2, is GAGVSQSPSNKVTEKGKDVELRCDPISGHTALYWYRQSLGQGLEFLIYFQGNSAPDKSGLPSDRFSAERTGGSVSTLTIQRTQQEDSAVYLCASSSRVGGDREDGYTFGSGTRLTVV.

This chain joins TRBV19 and TRBJ2-4, with 8 bases fitting TRBD2. Germline V lookup: CDR1 LNHDA, CDR2 SQIVND (reference sequence). The CDR3 runs to 16 residues. With V trimmed by 2 bases and J by 6 bases, 9 bases remained unmatched. CDR3 in DNA: TGTGCCAGTAGTATACGGGCGGGGGGCCTACTAAACATTCAGTACTTC. Translating gives CASSIRAGGLLNIQYF.

V usage is TRBV19 and J usage is TRBJ1-1; 8 positions match TRBD1. The CDR3 extends over 15 amino acids. Germline CDR1 and CDR2: LNHDA and SQIVND (reference sequence). V trimming: 1 base; J trimming: 1 base; junction bases outside the gene matches: 2. The CDR3 coding sequence is TGTGCCAGTAGTATAGTTGGGACAGGGAACACTGAAGCTTTCTTT. Translated, it gives CASSIVGTGNTEAFF.